A selection of T cell receptor beta chains follows, all from one sample in a study of CD8+CD57+ T cells in acquired aplastic anemia. TCRdb processed the reads anew with MiXCR; each CDR3 protein has one entry. The data contain 250,000 to 300,000 distinct CDR3 sequences, around three fifths of them seen just once; the ten biggest clones take up around 8%. The sequenced sample was sorted CD4+, CD8+, or CD8+CD57+ T cells (not recorded which) from PBMCs. These receptors came from a human donor with severe aplastic anemia or a healthy control (not recorded which). CDR3s include the opening cysteine and the closing phenylalanine or tryptophan. The D gene is left open where the match is weak. Rows may omit the clone size; those that give it use once, few, many or a size class.

V: TRBV27
D: .
J: TRBJ1-6
size: many
DNA: TGTGCCAGCAGTTCGATTCGGGACATGAATTCACCCCTCCACTTT
CDR3: CASSSIRDMNSPLHF

V: TRBV7-4
D: TRBD1
J: TRBJ1-6
size: .
DNA: TGTGCCAGCAGCGAGCAGGGGGAAAATTCACCCCTCCACTTT
CDR3: CASSEQGENSPLHF

V: TRBV5-1
D: TRBD1
J: TRBJ1-2
size: .
DNA: TGCGCCAGCAGCGAAATCAGGGGGGTTGGCTACACCTTC
CDR3: CASSEIRGVGYTF

V: TRBV7-2
D: .
J: TRBJ2-3
size: .
DNA: TGTGCCAGCAGCTTAGTAGAAGGCACAGATACGCAGTATTTT
CDR3: CASSLVEGTDTQYF

V: TRBV19
D: .
J: TRBJ2-3
size: many
DNA: TGTGCCAGTAGTTGGACCGTTACGGATACGCAGTATTTT
CDR3: CASSWTVTDTQYF

V: TRBV7-2
D: .
J: TRBJ2-3
size: .
DNA: TGTGCCAGCAGCGCGGTGGAGGGGTCTCTGACAGATACGCAGTATTTT
CDR3: CASSAVEGSLTDTQYF

V: TRBV6-6
D: .
J: TRBJ1-4
size: .
DNA: TGTGCCAGCAGTTACTCGAGGGGGGCCCAGAATGAAAAACTGTTTTTT
CDR3: CASSYSRGAQNEKLFF

V: TRBV19
D: TRBD1
J: TRBJ2-7
size: .
DNA: TGTGCCAGTAGTCCAGGACAGGGCAACGTGTACGAGCAGTACTTC
CDR3: CASSPGQGNVYEQYF

V: TRBV10-3
D: .
J: TRBJ1-3
size: .
DNA: TGTGCCATCAGTGAGTTTATGGGAGGAAACACCATATATTTT
CDR3: CAISEFMGGNTIYF

V: TRBV5-6
D: .
J: TRBJ2-7
size: many
DNA: TGTGCCAGCAGTCGGGGTTGGAACTACGAGCAGTACTTC
CDR3: CASSRGWNYEQYF

V: TRBV7-2
D: TRBD1
J: TRBJ1-1
size: .
DNA: TGTGCCAGCAGCTTACGACGGACAGGGGGGAAAACTGAAGCTTTCTTT
CDR3: CASSLRRTGGKTEAFF

V: TRBV19
D: .
J: TRBJ2-2
size: few
DNA: TGTGCCAGTAGTCCCCAGGACACCGGGGAGCTGTTTTTT
CDR3: CASSPQDTGELFF

V: TRBV7-2
D: .
J: TRBJ2-1
size: .
DNA: TGTGCCAGCAGCCAAGGCGTTCCTAGTGGTGGCGATGAGCAGTTCTTC
CDR3: CASSQGVPSGGDEQFF

V: TRBV7-9
D: .
J: TRBJ1-1
size: many
DNA: TGTGCCAGCAGCTTAGTCGCTGGGGAAGCTTTCTTT
CDR3: CASSLVAGEAFF

V: TRBV9
D: .
J: TRBJ2-1
size: .
DNA: TGTGCCAGCAGCGCGTGGAACAATGAGCAGTTCTTC
CDR3: CASSAWNNEQFF

V: TRBV6-4
D: .
J: TRBJ1-2
size: .
DNA: TGTGCCAGCAGAACTCGTACTGTTTTCTTC
CDR3: CASRTRTVFF

V: TRBV20-1
D: TRBD1
J: TRBJ2-7
size: .
DNA: TGCAGTGCTAGACGGTCGACAGGGGGCAACGAGCAGTACTTC
CDR3: CSARRSTGGNEQYF

V: TRBV7-9
D: .
J: TRBJ2-1
size: few
DNA: TGTGCCAGCCGAAGGGACAACGACTTTGAGCAGTTCTTC
CDR3: CASRRDNDFEQFF

V: TRBV6-6
D: .
J: TRBJ2-3
size: .
DNA: TGTGCCAGCGGGGCCGGACAGCCGTATTTT
CDR3: CASGAGQPYF

V: TRBV6-5
D: .
J: TRBJ1-2
size: many
DNA: TGTGCCAGCAGTTACGCGAGGGATTCGGGCTACACCTTC
CDR3: CASSYARDSGYTF

V: TRBV6-6
D: TRBD2
J: TRBJ2-5
size: few
DNA: TGTGCCAGCAGTTACTCGAGCGGGAGCTCGAAGACCCAGTACTTC
CDR3: CASSYSSGSSKTQYF

V: TRBV14
D: .
J: TRBJ2-5
size: .
DNA: TGTGCCAGCAGCCTTAACCTACAGGGGACCCAGTACTTC
CDR3: CASSLNLQGTQYF

V: TRBV9
D: .
J: TRBJ1-1
size: .
DNA: TGTGCCAGCAGCGTAGGTTCCCTCGGGGACACTGAAGCTTTCTTT
CDR3: CASSVGSLGDTEAFF

V: TRBV2
D: .
J: TRBJ1-2
size: .
DNA: TGTGCCAGCAGGGCTCTTGACAGAACTAAGACCTATGGCTACACCTTC
CDR3: CASRALDRTKTYGYTF

V: TRBV7-2
D: .
J: TRBJ2-2
size: .
DNA: TGTGCCAGCAGCTTAGTAGAGAGGGGGAATGAGCAGTTTTTT
CDR3: CASSLVERGNEQFF

V: TRBV2
D: TRBD1
J: TRBJ1-2
size: few
DNA: TGTGCCACAAAGACAGGGGTCTATGGCTACACCTTC
CDR3: CATKTGVYGYTF

V: TRBV10-3
D: TRBD2
J: TRBJ2-1
size: .
DNA: TGTGCCATCAGTTCCGGGACTAGCGGAGCCTACAATGAGCAGTTCTTC
CDR3: CAISSGTSGAYNEQFF

V: TRBV10-3
D: TRBD1
J: TRBJ1-6
size: .
DNA: TGTGCCATCAATAGGGACAGGGGGATTAATTCACCCCTCCACTTT
CDR3: CAINRDRGINSPLHF

V: TRBV3-1
D: TRBD2
J: TRBJ2-5
size: .
DNA: TGTGCCAGCAGCCAAGACCCGACTAGCGGGGTCGGGACCCAGTACTTC
CDR3: CASSQDPTSGVGTQYF

V: TRBV20-1
D: .
J: TRBJ2-7
size: .
DNA: TGCAGTGCTAGAGATGCACGACGTGGGGGATACGAGCAGTACTTC
CDR3: CSARDARRGGYEQYF

V: TRBV4-3
D: TRBD2
J: TRBJ2-1
size: many
DNA: TGCGCCAGCAGCCAAGATACCCTTAGCGGGGGGGCCCATGAGCAGTTCTTC
CDR3: CASSQDTLSGGAHEQFF

V: TRBV5-1
D: TRBD1
J: TRBJ2-4
size: .
DNA: TGCGCCAGCAGCTTGGATCAGGGGGCGACCAAAAACATTCAGTACTTC
CDR3: CASSLDQGATKNIQYF

V: TRBV20-1
D: TRBD2
J: TRBJ2-2
size: .
DNA: TGCAGTGCTAGTGGGGGGGTGGAGCTGTTTTTT
CDR3: CSASGGVELFF

V: TRBV2
D: .
J: TRBJ2-7
size: .
DNA: TGTGCCAGCAGATATGTGACTAACTCCTACGAGCAGTACTTC
CDR3: CASRYVTNSYEQYF

V: TRBV12-3/TRBV12-4
D: .
J: TRBJ2-7
size: few
DNA: TGTGCCAGCAGTTTATCCAGACAGTCTTGGAACTACGAGCAGTACTTC
CDR3: CASSLSRQSWNYEQYF

V: TRBV2
D: TRBD2
J: TRBJ2-2
size: once
DNA: TGTGCCAGCAGTCCCCGACTAGCGGGGACCACCGGGGAGCTGTTTTTT
CDR3: CASSPRLAGTTGELFF

V: TRBV2
D: TRBD1
J: TRBJ1-1
size: few
DNA: TGTGCCAGCACTGAACAGGGGTTTGGAACTGAAGCTTTCTTT
CDR3: CASTEQGFGTEAFF

V: TRBV10-3
D: TRBD1
J: TRBJ1-2
size: few
DNA: TGTGCCATCAACGAGGGAACAGGGGACGGCTATGGCTACACCTTC
CDR3: CAINEGTGDGYGYTF

V: TRBV20-1
D: TRBD1
J: TRBJ2-7
size: many
DNA: TGCAGTGCTAGAGGAGGGACAGACTCCTACGAGCAGTACTTC
CDR3: CSARGGTDSYEQYF

V: TRBV7-3
D: TRBD2
J: TRBJ2-2
size: many
DNA: TGTGCCAGCAGCAGCTTCATCGGCGGGGGGGCCTTCTCCGGGGAGCTGTTTTTT
CDR3: CASSSFIGGGAFSGELFF